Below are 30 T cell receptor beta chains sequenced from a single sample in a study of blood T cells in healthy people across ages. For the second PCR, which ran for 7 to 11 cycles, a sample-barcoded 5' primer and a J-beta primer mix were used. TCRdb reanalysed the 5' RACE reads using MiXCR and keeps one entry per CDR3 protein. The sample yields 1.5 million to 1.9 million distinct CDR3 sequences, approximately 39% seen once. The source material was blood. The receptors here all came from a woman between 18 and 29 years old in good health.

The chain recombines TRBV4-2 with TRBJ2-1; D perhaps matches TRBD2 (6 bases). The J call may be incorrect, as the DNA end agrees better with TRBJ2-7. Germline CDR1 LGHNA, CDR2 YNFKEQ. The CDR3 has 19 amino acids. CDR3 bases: TGTGCCAGCAGCCCAGAAGGTCAACGGGGTAGGGACTCCTACAATGAGCAGTACTTC. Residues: CASSPEGQRGRDSYNEQYF.

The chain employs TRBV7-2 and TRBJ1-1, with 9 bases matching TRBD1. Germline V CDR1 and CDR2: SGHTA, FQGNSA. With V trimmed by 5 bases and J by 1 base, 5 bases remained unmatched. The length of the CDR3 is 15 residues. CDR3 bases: TGTGCCAGCAGCGCAACGGGACAGGGGAACACTGAAGCTTTCTTT. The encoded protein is CASSATGQGNTEAFF.

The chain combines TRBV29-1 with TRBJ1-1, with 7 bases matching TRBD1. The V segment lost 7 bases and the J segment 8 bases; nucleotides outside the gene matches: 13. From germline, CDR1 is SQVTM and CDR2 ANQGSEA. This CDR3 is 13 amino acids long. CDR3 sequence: CSAGDSLYSEAFF. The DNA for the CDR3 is TGCAGCGCTGGGGACAGTCTTTATTCGGAAGCTTTCTTT.

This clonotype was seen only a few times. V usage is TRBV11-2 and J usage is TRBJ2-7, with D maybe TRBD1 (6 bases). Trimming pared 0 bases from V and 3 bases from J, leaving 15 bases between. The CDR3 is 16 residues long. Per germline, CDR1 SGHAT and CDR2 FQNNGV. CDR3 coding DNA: TGTGCCAGCAGCTTAGATGGGGGCGCGGTATTCTACGAGCAGTACTTC. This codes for CASSLDGGAVFYEQYF.

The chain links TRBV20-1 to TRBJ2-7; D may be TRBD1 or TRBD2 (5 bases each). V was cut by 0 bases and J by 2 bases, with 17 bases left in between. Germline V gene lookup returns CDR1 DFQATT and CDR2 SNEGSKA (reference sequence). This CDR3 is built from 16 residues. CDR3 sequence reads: CSARDHDHRDPYEQYF. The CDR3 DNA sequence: TGCAGTGCTAGAGATCACGACCATCGGGACCCCTACGAGCAGTACTTC.

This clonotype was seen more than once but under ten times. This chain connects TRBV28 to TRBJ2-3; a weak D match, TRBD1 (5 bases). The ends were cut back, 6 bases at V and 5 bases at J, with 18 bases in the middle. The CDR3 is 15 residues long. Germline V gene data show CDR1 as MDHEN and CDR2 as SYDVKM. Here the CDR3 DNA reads TGTGCCAGCAGCGAATCAGGTTTAGGGGAAGATACGCAGTATTTT. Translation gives CASSESGLGEDTQYF.

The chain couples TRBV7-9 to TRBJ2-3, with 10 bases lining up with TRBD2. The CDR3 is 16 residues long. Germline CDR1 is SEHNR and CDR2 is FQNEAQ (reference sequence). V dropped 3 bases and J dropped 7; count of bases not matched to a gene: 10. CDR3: CASSFRASGGLYTQYF. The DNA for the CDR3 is TGTGCCAGCAGCTTCCGGGCTAGCGGGGGATTATATACGCAGTATTTT.

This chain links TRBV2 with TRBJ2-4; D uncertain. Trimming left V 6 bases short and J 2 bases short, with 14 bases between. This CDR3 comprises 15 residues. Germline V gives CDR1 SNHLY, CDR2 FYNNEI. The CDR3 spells CASSDLMGTKNIQYF. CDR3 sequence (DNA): TGTGCCAGCAGCGACCTAATGGGGACCAAAAACATTCAGTACTTC.

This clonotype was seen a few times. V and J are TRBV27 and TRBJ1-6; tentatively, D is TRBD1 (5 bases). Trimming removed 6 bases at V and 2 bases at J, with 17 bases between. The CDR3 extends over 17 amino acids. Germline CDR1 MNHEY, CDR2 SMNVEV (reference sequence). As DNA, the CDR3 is TGTGCCAGCAGCCCTACGAGGGTGGACACCTATAATTCACCCCTCCACTTT. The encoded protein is CASSPTRVDTYNSPLHF.

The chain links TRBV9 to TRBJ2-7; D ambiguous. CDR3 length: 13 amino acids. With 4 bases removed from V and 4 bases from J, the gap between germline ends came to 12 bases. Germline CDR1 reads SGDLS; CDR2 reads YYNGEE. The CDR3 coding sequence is TGTGCCAGCAGCCCAACCTCTCAATACGAGCAGTACTTC. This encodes CASSPTSQYEQYF.

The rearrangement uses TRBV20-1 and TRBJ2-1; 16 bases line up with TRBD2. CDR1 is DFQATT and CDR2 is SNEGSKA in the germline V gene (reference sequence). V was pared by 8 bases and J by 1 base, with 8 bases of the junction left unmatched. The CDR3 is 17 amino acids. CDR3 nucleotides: TGCAGTTACCCGGTGGGACTAGCGGGGGGGTCCTACAATGAGCAGTTCTTC. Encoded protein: CSYPVGLAGGSYNEQFF.

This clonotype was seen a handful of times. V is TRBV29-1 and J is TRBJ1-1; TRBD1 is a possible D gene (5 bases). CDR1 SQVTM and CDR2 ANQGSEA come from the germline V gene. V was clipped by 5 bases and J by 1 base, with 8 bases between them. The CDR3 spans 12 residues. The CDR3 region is CSVLQGNTEAFF. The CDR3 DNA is TGCAGCGTTTTGCAGGGGAACACTGAAGCTTTCTTT.

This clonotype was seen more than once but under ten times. CDR3 sequence (DNA): TGTGCCAGCAGTTCCGGGACAGACAATGAGCAGTACTTC. Translation: CASSSGTDNEQYF. V gene TRBV13 combines with J gene TRBJ2-5; 7 nucleotides match TRBD1. This CDR3 region has 13 residues. Germline V lookup: CDR1 PRHDT, CDR2 FYEKMQ (reference sequence). V dropped 6 bases and J dropped 11; count of bases not matched to a gene: 12.

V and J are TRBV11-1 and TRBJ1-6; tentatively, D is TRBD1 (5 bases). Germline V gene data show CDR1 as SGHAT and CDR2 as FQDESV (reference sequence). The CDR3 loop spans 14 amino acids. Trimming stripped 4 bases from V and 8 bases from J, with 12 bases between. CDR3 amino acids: CASSSTDGDSPLHF. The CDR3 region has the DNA TGTGCCAGCAGCTCGACAGATGGTGATTCACCCCTCCACTTT. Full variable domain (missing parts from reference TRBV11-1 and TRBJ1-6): EAEVAQSPRYKITEKSQAVAFWCDPISGHATLYWYRQILGQGPELLVQFQDESVVDDSQLPKDRFSAERLKGVDSTLKIQPAELGDSAMYLCASSSTDGDSPLHFGNGTRLTVT.

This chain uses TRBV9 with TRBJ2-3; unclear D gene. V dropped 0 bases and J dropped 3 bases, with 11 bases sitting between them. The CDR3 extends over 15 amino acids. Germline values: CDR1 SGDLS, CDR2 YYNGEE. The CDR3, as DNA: TGTGCCAGCAGCGTAGGGGCGTCAGATACAGATACGCAGTATTTT. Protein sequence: CASSVGASDTDTQYF.

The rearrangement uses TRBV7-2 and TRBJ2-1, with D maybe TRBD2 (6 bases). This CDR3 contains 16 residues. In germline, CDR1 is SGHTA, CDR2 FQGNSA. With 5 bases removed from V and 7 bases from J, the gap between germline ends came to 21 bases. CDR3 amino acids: CASSPNRVAVRNEQFF. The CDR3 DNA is TGTGCCAGCAGCCCAAATAGGGTAGCGGTAAGGAATGAGCAGTTCTTC.

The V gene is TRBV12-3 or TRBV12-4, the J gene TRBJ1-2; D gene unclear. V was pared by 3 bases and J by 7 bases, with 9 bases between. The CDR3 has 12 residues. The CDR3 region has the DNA TGTGCCAGCAGTTTTTCGGGTCTTGGCTACACCTTC. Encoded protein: CASSFSGLGYTF.

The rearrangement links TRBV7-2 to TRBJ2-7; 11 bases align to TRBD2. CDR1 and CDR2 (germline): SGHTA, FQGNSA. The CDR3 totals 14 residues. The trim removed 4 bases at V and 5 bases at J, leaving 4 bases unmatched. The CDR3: CASSWLAGGNEQYF. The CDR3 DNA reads TGTGCCAGCAGCTGGCTAGCGGGGGGCAACGAGCAGTACTTC.

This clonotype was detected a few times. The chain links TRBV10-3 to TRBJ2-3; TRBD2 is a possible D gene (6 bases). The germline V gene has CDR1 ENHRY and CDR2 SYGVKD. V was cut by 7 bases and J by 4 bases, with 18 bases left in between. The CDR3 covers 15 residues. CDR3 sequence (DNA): TGTGCCATCAAGGTCGGGCGGGGTGAATCAGATACGCAGTATTTT. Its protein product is CAIKVGRGESDTQYF.

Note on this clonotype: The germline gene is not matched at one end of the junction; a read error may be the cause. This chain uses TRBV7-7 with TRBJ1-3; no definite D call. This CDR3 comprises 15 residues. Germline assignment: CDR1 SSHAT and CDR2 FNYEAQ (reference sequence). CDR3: CASSSGVGSGNTIYF. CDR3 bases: TGTGCTAGCAGCTCCGGAGTAGGTTCTGGAAACACCATATATTTT.

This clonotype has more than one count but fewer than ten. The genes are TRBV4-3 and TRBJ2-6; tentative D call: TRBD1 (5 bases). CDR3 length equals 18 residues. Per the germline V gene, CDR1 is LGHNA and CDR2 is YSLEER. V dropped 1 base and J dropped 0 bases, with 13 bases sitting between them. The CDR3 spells CASSQALDTPSGANVLTF. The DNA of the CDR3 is TGCGCCAGCAGCCAAGCCTTGGACACCCCCTCTGGGGCCAACGTCCTGACTTTC.

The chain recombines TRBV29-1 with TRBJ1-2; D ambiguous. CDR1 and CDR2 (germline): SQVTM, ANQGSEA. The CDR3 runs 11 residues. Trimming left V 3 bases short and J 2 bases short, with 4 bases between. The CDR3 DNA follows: TGCAGCGTTGACAGGAACTATGGCTACACCTTC. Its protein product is CSVDRNYGYTF. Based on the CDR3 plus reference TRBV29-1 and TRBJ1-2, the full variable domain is SAVISQKPSRDICQRGTSLTIQCQVDSQVTMMFWYRQQPGQSLTLIATANQGSEATYESGFVIDKFPISRPNLTFSTLTVSNMSPEDSSIYLCSVDRNYGYTFGSGTRLTVV.

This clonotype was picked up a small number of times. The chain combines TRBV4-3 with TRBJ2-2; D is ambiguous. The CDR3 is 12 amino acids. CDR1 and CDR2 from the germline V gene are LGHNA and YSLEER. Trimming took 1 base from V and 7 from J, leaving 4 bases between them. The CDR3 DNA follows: TGCGCCAGCAGCCAAGGGATCGGGGAGCTGTTTTTT. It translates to CASSQGIGELFF.

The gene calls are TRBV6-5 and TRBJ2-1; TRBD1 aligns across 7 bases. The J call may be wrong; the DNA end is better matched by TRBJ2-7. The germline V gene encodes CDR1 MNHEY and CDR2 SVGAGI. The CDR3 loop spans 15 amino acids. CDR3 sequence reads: CASSPTGTAYNEQYF. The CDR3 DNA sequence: TGTGCCAGCAGTCCAACCGGGACAGCCTACAATGAGCAGTACTTC.

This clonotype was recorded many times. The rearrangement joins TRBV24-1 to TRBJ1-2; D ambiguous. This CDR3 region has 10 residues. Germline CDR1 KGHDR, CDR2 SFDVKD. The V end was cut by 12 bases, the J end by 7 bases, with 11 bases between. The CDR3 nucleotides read TGTGCCGCCCTCTGGAGTGGCTACACCTTC. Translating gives CAALWSGYTF.

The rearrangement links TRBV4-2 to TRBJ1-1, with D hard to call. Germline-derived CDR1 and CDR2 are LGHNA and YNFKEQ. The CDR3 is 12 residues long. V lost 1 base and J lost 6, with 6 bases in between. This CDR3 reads CASSQVPSEAFF. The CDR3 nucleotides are TGTGCCAGCAGCCAAGTACCATCTGAAGCTTTCTTT.

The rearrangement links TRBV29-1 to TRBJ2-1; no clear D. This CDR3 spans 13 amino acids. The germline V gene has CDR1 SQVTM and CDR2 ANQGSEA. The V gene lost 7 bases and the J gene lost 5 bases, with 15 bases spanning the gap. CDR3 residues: CSELPHGDNEQFF. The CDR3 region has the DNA TGCAGCGAACTTCCGCATGGGGACAATGAGCAGTTCTTC.

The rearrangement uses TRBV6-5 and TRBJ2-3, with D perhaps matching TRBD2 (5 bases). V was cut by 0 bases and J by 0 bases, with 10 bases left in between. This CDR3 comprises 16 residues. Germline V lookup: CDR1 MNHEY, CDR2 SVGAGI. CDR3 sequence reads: CASSYSQEVSTDTQYF. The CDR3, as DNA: TGTGCCAGCAGTTACTCCCAGGAGGTGAGCACAGATACGCAGTATTTT.

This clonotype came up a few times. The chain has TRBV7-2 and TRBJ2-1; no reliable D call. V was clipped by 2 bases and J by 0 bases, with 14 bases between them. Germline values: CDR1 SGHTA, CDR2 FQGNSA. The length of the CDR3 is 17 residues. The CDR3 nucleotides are TGTGCCAGCAGCTTATGGTCAGCGCCCCGCTCCTACAATGAGCAGTTCTTC. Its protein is CASSLWSAPRSYNEQFF. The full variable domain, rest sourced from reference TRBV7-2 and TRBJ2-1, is GAGVSQSPSNKVTEKGKDVELRCDPISGHTALYWYRQSLGQGLEFLIYFQGNSAPDKSGLPSDRFSAERTGGSVSTLTIQRTQQEDSAVYLCASSLWSAPRSYNEQFFGPGTRLTVL.

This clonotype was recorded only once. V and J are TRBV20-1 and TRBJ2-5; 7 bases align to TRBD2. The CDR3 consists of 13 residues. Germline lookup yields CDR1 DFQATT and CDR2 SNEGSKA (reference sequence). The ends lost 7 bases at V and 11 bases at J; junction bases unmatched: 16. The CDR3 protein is CSDDAGVYNEQYF. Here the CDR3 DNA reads TGCAGTGATGACGCGGGAGTCTACAATGAGCAGTACTTC.